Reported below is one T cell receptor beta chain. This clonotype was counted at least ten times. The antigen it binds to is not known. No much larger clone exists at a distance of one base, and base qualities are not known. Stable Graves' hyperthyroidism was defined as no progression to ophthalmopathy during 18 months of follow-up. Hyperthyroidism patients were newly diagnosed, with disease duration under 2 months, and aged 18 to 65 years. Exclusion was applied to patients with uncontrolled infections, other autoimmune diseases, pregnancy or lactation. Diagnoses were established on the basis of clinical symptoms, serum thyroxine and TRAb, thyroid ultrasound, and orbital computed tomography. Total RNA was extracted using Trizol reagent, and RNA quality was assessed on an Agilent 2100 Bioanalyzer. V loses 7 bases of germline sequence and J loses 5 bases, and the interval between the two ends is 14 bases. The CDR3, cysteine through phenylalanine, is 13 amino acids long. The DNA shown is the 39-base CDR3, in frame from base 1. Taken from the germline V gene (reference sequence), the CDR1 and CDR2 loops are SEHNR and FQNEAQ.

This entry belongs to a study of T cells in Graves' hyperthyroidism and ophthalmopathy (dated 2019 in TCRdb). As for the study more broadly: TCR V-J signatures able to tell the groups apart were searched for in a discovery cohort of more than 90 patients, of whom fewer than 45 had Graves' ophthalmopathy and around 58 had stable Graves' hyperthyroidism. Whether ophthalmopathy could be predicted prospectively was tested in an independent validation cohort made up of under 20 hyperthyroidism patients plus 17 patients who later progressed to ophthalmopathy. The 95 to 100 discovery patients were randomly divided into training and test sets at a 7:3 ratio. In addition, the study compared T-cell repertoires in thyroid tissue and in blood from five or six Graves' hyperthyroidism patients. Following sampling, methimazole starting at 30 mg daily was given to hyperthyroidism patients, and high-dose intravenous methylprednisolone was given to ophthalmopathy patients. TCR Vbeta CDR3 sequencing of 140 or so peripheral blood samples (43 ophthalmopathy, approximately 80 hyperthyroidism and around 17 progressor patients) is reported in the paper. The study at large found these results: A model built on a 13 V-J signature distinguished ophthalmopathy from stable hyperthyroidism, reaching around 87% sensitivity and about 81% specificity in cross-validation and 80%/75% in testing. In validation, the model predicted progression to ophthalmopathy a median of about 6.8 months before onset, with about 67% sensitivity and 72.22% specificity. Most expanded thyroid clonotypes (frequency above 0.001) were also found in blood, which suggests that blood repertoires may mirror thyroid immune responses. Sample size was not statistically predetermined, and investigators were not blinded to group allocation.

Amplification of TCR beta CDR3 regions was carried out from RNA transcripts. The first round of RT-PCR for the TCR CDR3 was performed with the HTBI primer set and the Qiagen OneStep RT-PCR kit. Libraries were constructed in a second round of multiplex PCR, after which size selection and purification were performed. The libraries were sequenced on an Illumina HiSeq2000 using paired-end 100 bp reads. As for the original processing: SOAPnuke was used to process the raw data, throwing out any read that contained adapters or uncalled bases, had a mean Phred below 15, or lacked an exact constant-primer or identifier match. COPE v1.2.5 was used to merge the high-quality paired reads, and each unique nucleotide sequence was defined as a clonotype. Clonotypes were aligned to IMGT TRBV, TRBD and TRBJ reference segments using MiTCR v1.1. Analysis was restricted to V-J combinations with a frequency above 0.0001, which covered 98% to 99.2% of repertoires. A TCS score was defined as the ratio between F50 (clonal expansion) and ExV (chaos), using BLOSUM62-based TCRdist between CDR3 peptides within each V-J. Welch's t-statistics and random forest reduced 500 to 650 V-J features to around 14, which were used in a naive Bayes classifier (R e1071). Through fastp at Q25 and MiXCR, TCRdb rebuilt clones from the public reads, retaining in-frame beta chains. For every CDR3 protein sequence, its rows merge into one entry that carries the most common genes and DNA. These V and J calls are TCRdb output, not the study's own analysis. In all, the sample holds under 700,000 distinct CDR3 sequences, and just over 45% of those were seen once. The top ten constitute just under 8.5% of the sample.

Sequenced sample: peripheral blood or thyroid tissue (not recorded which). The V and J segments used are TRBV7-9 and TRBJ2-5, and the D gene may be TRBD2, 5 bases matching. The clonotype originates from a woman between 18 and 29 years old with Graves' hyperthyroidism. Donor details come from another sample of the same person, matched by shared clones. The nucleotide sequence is TGTGCCAGCACCCAGGACTGGCAGGAGACCCAGTACTTC. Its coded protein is CASTQDWQETQYF.